A single sample gave rise to the 26 T cell receptor beta chains below, sequenced in a study of response to subunit inactivated influenza vaccine (dated 2018 in TCRdb). The protocol used for the library was RT-PCR. TCRdb names Illumina HiSeq 2500 as the instrument used. The raw public reads went through TCRdb reprocessing: fastp at Q25, MiXCR clone calling, in-frame beta chains kept. Entries that share a CDR3 protein sequence are merged under the most common genes and DNA. The sample table records about 520,000 distinct CDR3 sequences; roughly 7.6% of these occur just once. The ten top clones hold under 15% of the sample. This specimen consisted of PBMCs from blood, obtained less than 25 months after vaccination. The receptors derive from a man aged 45 to 75 who received an inactivated influenza vaccine. Donor details come from another sample of the same person, matched by shared clones.

This CDR3 is CASSGWQGNTEAFF. CDR3 sequence (DNA): TGTGCCAGTAGTGGTTGGCAGGGGAACACTGAAGCTTTCTTT. The J gene is TRBJ1-1, the V gene TRBV19; perhaps TRBD1 as D (5 bases). V lost 5 bases to trimming and J lost 1 base, with 11 bases between them. CDR3 size: 14 residues. Germline V gene lookup returns CDR1 LNHDA and CDR2 SQIVND (reference sequence).

This chain joins TRBV2 and TRBJ1-3; possibly TRBD1 for D (5 bases). Germline values: CDR1 SNHLY, CDR2 FYNNEI. The V and J ends lost 9 bases and 0 bases respectively, with 15 bases between them. CDR3 length: 15 residues. CDR3 protein: CASKDKLSSGNTIYF. CDR3 nucleotide sequence: TGTGCCAGTAAGGACAAGTTGAGCTCTGGAAACACCATATATTTT.

This clonotype has just a few counts. The DNA of the CDR3 is TGCAGCGGTTCCGTTGTCCAAGAGACCCAGTACTTC. Amino acids: CSGSVVQETQYF. This sequence joins TRBV29-1 and TRBJ2-5; D gene unclear. There are 12 residues in the CDR3. Germline-derived CDR1 and CDR2 are SQVTM and ANQGSEA. V was shortened by 7 bases and J by 1 base, with 10 bases between the two germline ends.

This clonotype was recorded at least ten times. The chain carries TRBV7-8 and TRBJ2-7, with D maybe TRBD1 (6 bases). V was clipped by 0 bases and J by 1 base, with 16 bases between them. Germline CDR1 is SGHVS and CDR2 is FQNEAQ. This CDR3 is 17 amino acids long. CDR3 sequence: CASSLARNRVLSYEQYF. The CDR3 DNA is TGTGCCAGCAGCTTAGCGCGTAACAGGGTCTTATCCTACGAGCAGTACTTC. Looking up the rest from reference TRBV7-8 and TRBJ2-7 gives the full variable domain: GAGVSQSPRYKVAKRGQDVALRCDPISGHVSLFWYQQALGQGPEFLTYFQNEAQLDKSGLPSDRFFAERPEGSVSTLKIQRTQQEDSAVYLCASSLARNRVLSYEQYFGPGTRLTVT.

The chain couples TRBV7-2 to TRBJ2-1, with 8 bases identical to TRBD2. The germline V gene encodes CDR1 SGHTA and CDR2 FQGNSA. J gave up 8 bases and V 2 bases, and 8 bases lay outside the gene matches. The CDR3 sequence is 15 residues long. DNA for the CDR3: TGTGCCAGCAGCTTAACGGGGGGGCCGGGGGATGAGCAGTTCTTC. Translated, it gives CASSLTGGPGDEQFF. The full variable domain, with the rest looked up from reference TRBV7-2 and TRBJ2-1, is GAGVSQSPSNKVTEKGKDVELRCDPISGHTALYWYRQSLGQGLEFLIYFQGNSAPDKSGLPSDRFSAERTGGSVSTLTIQRTQQEDSAVYLCASSLTGGPGDEQFFGPGTRLTVL.

Only a few counts were recorded for this clonotype. This chain joins TRBV6-2 or TRBV6-3 and TRBJ2-2, with D possibly TRBD2 on 6 matching bases. Germline assignment: CDR1 MNHEY and CDR2 SVGEGT. The germline V and J ends were trimmed by 8 bases and 7 bases, with 11 bases remaining between them. This CDR3 spans 12 amino acids. CDR3 DNA: TGTGCCAGCTGGACTAATCTCGGGGAGCTGTTTTTT. Its protein product is CASWTNLGELFF.

The gene calls are TRBV24-1 and TRBJ1-1; D gene uncertain. The CDR3 loop spans 13 amino acids. Per the germline V gene, CDR1 is KGHDR and CDR2 is SFDVKD. V was pared by 6 bases and J by 0 bases, with 7 bases between. This chain's CDR3 is CATSQDLNTEAFF. CDR3 nucleotide sequence: TGTGCCACCAGTCAGGATTTGAACACTGAAGCTTTCTTT.

This clonotype showed up just a few times. V is TRBV6-1 and J is TRBJ2-1; possible D gene TRBD2, 5 bases. Between the trimmed V and J ends, which lost 0 bases and 3 bases, there was a span of 9 bases. The CDR3 is 15 amino acids. CDR1 is MNHNS and CDR2 is SASEGT in the germline V gene. The CDR3 protein is CASSEAPGNYNEQFF. CDR3 in DNA: TGTGCCAGCAGTGAAGCGCCGGGGAACTACAATGAGCAGTTCTTC.

CDR3 DNA sequence: TGTGCCAGCTCTACGCGGCGGGGCCACAATGAGCAGTTCTTC. Translating gives CASSTRRGHNEQFF. The chain couples TRBV7-6 to TRBJ2-1; a possible D gene is TRBD2 (6 bases). The germline V gene encodes CDR1 SGHVS and CDR2 FNYEAQ. The CDR3 is 14 residues long. V lost 8 bases to trimming and J lost 5 bases, with 16 bases between them.

Comment on this clonotype: At one end the junction does not follow the germline gene, possibly because of a read error. This rearrangement joins TRBV7-2 to TRBJ1-1; no clear D. This CDR3 has 13 amino acids. The germline gives CDR1 SGHTA, CDR2 FQGNSA. The CDR3 loop reads CPSTPQRNTEAFF. Written as DNA, the CDR3 is TGTCCCAGCACCCCACAACGAAACACTGAAGCTTTCTTT.

This chain's CDR3 is CSANPTIEQYF. CDR3 nucleotide sequence: TGCAGTGCCAACCCTACTATCGAGCAGTACTTC. V is TRBV20-1 and J is TRBJ2-7; D unclear. CDR3 length: 11 amino acids. The germline CDR1 and CDR2 sequences are DFQATT and SNEGSKA (reference sequence). Trimming removed 6 bases from V and 6 bases from J, with 12 bases in between.

The J gene is TRBJ2-1, the V gene TRBV7-9; 9 bases fit TRBD1. The CDR3 totals 14 residues. Trimming removed 4 bases from V and 8 bases from J; junction bases left unmatched: 6. Germline CDR1 is SEHNR and CDR2 is FQNEAQ (reference sequence). The CDR3, as DNA: TGTGCCAGCAGCTCGACAGGGGGTAGCGATGAGCAGTTCTTC. Translation: CASSSTGGSDEQFF.

This rearrangement joins TRBV20-1 to TRBJ1-1, with a possible D match to TRBD1 (6 bases). The V end was cut by 5 bases, the J end by 3 bases, with 10 bases between. The CDR3 spans 12 residues. Per the germline V gene, CDR1 is DFQATT and CDR2 is SNEGSKA (reference sequence). CDR3 in DNA: TGCAGTGCTCAGTCAGGGGACACTGAAGCTTTCTTT. As protein: CSAQSGDTEAFF.

This clonotype was counted at least ten times. This rearrangement joins TRBV7-2 to TRBJ2-7, with D uncertain. Germline V gene data show CDR1 as SGHTA and CDR2 as FQGNSA. The CDR3 sequence is 12 residues long. V lost 3 bases, J lost 5 bases, and 8 bases lay in between. The CDR3 DNA sequence: TGTGCCAGCAGCTTTTCCCCCCACGAGCAGTACTTC. Its protein is CASSFSPHEQYF.

This clonotype has ten or more counts. The chain joins TRBV27 to TRBJ2-7, with 9 nucleotides matching TRBD2. The CDR3 covers 14 residues. Germline V gene lookup returns CDR1 MNHEY and CDR2 SMNVEV (reference sequence). After removal of 8 bases from V and 0 bases from J, the junction contained 5 bases not matched to a gene. The CDR3 spells CASWSGGSSYEQYF. The CDR3 DNA reads as TGTGCCAGCTGGAGCGGGGGGAGCTCCTACGAGCAGTACTTC.

This clonotype was observed at least ten times. V usage is TRBV12-3 or TRBV12-4 and J usage is TRBJ2-5; D possibly uses TRBD1 or TRBD2 (5 bases each). Trimming pared 5 bases from V and 7 bases from J, leaving 23 bases between. The CDR3 length is 16 residues. The CDR3 loop reads CASSTIRDGHLGTQYF. CDR3 DNA sequence: TGTGCCAGCAGTACCATCCGGGACGGCCATCTGGGGACCCAGTACTTC.

This clonotype came up a few times. The DNA of the CDR3 is TGTGCCAGCAGCCGTCCCGGGACTAACACCGGGGAGCTGTTTTTT. Residues: CASSRPGTNTGELFF. This sequence joins TRBV7-3 and TRBJ2-2, with D perhaps TRBD2 (6 bases). This CDR3 is built from 15 residues. Germline V gives CDR1 SGHTA, CDR2 FQGTGA. V was pared by 5 bases and J by 2 bases, with 12 bases between.

This clonotype was observed a few times. CDR3 protein: CASSVIAGEGEQYF. The CDR3 nucleotides read TGCGCCAGCAGCGTGATAGCGGGGGAAGGTGAGCAGTACTTC. The genes are TRBV23-1 and TRBJ2-7; 9 bases are a match to TRBD2. TRBV23-1 is flagged as an ORF with uncertain function. V lost 6 bases, J lost 7 bases, and 10 bases stayed unmatched. The CDR3 has 14 amino acids.

This clonotype was counted at least ten times. V gene TRBV10-1 combines with J gene TRBJ2-1; 10 nucleotides agree with TRBD1. The CDR3 consists of 15 residues. The germline V gene encodes CDR1 WNHNN and CDR2 SYGVQD (reference sequence). Trimming at V came to 6 bases and at J to 4 bases, leaving 6 bases not matched to a gene. DNA of the CDR3: TGCGCCAGCAGCGAGGGACAGGGGTTATACAATGAGCAGTTCTTC. Translated, it gives CASSEGQGLYNEQFF.

This clonotype has ten or more counts. The V call is TRBV20-1, the J call TRBJ2-1; a weak D match, TRBD1 (6 bases). The CDR3 runs 14 residues. The V and J ends lost 6 bases and 7 bases respectively, with 19 bases between them. CDR1 is DFQATT, CDR2 SNEGSKA, per germline (reference sequence). The CDR3 DNA reads TGCAGTGCAACCGGGACACTGAGGAATAATGAGCAGTTCTTC. Residues: CSATGTLRNNEQFF.

There are many counts of this clonotype. The chain combines TRBV6-5 with TRBJ2-2; D call uncertain. This CDR3 contains 13 residues. V was trimmed by 0 bases and J by 5 bases, leaving 4 bases between them. CDR1 is MNHEY and CDR2 is SVGAGI in the germline V gene. CDR3 nucleotides: TGTGCCAGCAGTTACTCGTTTACCGGGGAGCTGTTTTTT. Its translation is CASSYSFTGELFF.

V usage is TRBV5-1 and J usage is TRBJ1-2; D unresolved. The germline gives CDR1 SGHRS, CDR2 YFSETQ. The germline V and J ends were trimmed by 0 bases and 4 bases, with 16 bases remaining between them. The CDR3 has 16 residues. The CDR3 DNA follows: TGCGCCAGCAGCTTGGACCCCGCACAATTACTCTATGGCTACACCTTC. As protein: CASSLDPAQLLYGYTF.

This clonotype turned up a few times. The V and J genes are TRBV10-2 and TRBJ2-2; 13 bases align to TRBD2. Germline assignment: CDR1 WSHSY and CDR2 SAAADI. Germline trimming cut 6 bases from V and 7 bases from J; bases unmatched to any gene: 8. This CDR3 is built from 16 residues. The CDR3 nucleotides are TGCGCCAGCAGCCGGGGACTAGCGGGATCGGACGGGGAGCTGTTTTTT. It codes for CASSRGLAGSDGELFF.

This clonotype was recorded many times. The V gene is TRBV7-8, the J gene TRBJ2-4; D is possibly TRBD1 (6 bases). From germline, CDR1 is SGHVS and CDR2 FQNEAQ. CDR3 length: 16 residues. Trimming took off 3 bases at V and 8 bases at J, with 20 bases between the two ends. CDR3 coding DNA: TGTGCCAGCAGCTTTTCGATGACAGGAGTGGGTGACATTCAGTACTTC. Protein sequence: CASSFSMTGVGDIQYF.

This sequence joins TRBV18 and TRBJ2-1, with a weak D call TRBD2 (5 bases). The V end lost 6 bases, the J end lost 0 bases, and 9 bases lay between the germline ends. The germline CDR1 and CDR2 sequences are KGHSH and LQKENI. The CDR3 contains 14 residues. The CDR3 sequence is CASSRDPSYNEQFF. For the CDR3, the DNA is TGTGCCAGCTCCCGGGATCCCTCCTACAATGAGCAGTTCTTC. Based on the CDR3 plus reference TRBV18 and TRBJ2-1, the full variable domain is NAGVMQNPRHLVRRRGQEARLRCSPMKGHSHVYWYRQLPEEGLKFMVYLQKENIIDESGMPKERFSAEFPKEGPSILRIQQVVRGDSAAYFCASSRDPSYNEQFFGPGTRLTVL.

The table lists this clonotype with many counts. The rearrangement links TRBV29-1 to TRBJ2-7; 9 bases are shared with TRBD1. The junction had 9 bases not matched to a gene; V was cut back by 4 bases and J by 5 bases. The CDR3 has 14 amino acids. Per the germline V gene, CDR1 is SQVTM and CDR2 is ANQGSEA. CDR3 bases: TGCAGCGTTGGCCACCGGGACAGGGTCCACGAGCAGTACTTC. Translating it yields CSVGHRDRVHEQYF.